This TCR beta chain was recovered during a study of cytomegalovirus exposure and HLA in healthy donors. Study-wide context: The Caucasian-associated ancestry cluster held over 80% of around 380 genotyped donors. Study results and caveats: A likely sequencing artifact accounted for one observed cluster of highly shared sequence variants. A later analysis linked some 17,000 TCR beta sequences to HLA alleles at 0.05 false discovery rate. Associated with cytomegalovirus, according to the listing, were around 160 TCR beta chains.

About this clone: No antigen is known for it.

The PCR ran on 60 Vbeta and 13 Jbeta primers. Method: immunoSEQ multiplex PCR; TCRdb's copy keeps in-frame clones and lacks some. The sample lists 55,000 to 70,000 clones, 70% to 75% seen once, with 5.4% in the top ten. Per germline, CDR1 SGHDN and CDR2 FVKESK. V was cut by 4 bases and J by 4 bases, with 17 bases left in between. The CDR3 loop spans 16 amino acids. The receptor's source is a woman between 25 and 40 years old in good health and CMV-seronegative. The chain carries TRBV14 and TRBJ2-1, with D tentatively TRBD2 (6 bases). Sequenced input: PBMCs. CDR3 nucleotide sequence: TGTGCCAGCAGCCCTGTTGGGGCGGGAAGGTACAATGAGCAGTTCTTC. Translated: CASSPVGAGRYNEQFF.